This T cell receptor beta chain was documented in a study of T and B cells in COVID-19 patients. Study-wide background: Peripheral blood came from COVID-19 patients with active infection or after recovery. Comorbidities linked to unfavorable COVID-19 outcome were present in about 90% of the 20 active-infection patients.

This clonotype qualifies as medium-sized. TRB rearrangements were amplified by multiplex PCR with BIOMED2 TRB-A/B primers. TCRdb recomputed calls from the multiplex PCR reads with MiXCR, one row per CDR3 protein. Here the sample spans some 8,700 distinct CDR3 sequences, over 25% being singletons. The V and J ends lost 6 bases and 3 bases, in that order; junction bases with no gene match: 10. The CDR3 spans 16 residues. Per the germline V gene, CDR1 is LNHDA and CDR2 is SQIVND (reference sequence). TRB was amplified from around 250-500 ng of blood genomic DNA. The sample comprised blood. This sequence was found in a human donor who had recovered from COVID-19. This sequence joins TRBV19 and TRBJ2-7; TRBD2 matches at 11 bases. The CDR3 spells CASSPIGLAGDYEQYF. CDR3 DNA sequence: TGTGCCAGTAGCCCTATCGGACTAGCGGGCGACTACGAGCAGTACTTC.